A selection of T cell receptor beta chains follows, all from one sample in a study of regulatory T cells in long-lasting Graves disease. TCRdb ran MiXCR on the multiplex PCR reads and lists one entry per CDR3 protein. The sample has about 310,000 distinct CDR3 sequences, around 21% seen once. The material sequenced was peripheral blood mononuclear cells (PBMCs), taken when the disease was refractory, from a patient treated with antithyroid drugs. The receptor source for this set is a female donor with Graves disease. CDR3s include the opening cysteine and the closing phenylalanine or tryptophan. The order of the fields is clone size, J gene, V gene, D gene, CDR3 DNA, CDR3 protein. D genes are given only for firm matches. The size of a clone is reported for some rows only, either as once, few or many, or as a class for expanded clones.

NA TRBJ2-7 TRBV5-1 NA TGCGCCAGCAGCTTTAACCGGGGCTCCTACGAGCAGTACTTC CASSFNRGSYEQYF
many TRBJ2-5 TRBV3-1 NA TGTGCCAGCAGCCAAGAGGCACCGTCGACAGAGACCCAGTACTTC CASSQEAPSTETQYF
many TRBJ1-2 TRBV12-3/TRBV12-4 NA TGTGCCAGCAGCCTGACAGAATACTATGGCTACACCTTC CASSLTEYYGYTF
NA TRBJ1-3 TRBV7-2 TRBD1 TGTGCCAGCAGCTGGGACCCCAGGGGGCCCGGAAACACCATATATTTT CASSWDPRGPGNTIYF
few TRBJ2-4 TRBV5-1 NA TGCGCCAGCAGCTTGGGCGCCGGGACTGTAAACATTCAGTACTTC CASSLGAGTVNIQYF
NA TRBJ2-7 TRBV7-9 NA TGTGCCAGCAGCCCAACTAGCACCTACTACGAGCAGTACTTC CASSPTSTYYEQYF
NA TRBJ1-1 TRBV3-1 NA TGTGCCAGCAGCCAAGATCGGAGGACAGCGAACACTGAAGCTTTCTTT CASSQDRRTANTEAFF
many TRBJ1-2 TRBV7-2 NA TGTGCCAGCAGCGCCGCGCGCCTCCCCTCCGGCTACACCTTC CASSAARLPSGYTF
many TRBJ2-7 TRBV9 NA TGTGCCAGCAGCCCGTTACACGACCCTACCTACGAGCAGTACTTC CASSPLHDPTYEQYF
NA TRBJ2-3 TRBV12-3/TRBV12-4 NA TGTGCCAGCAGTTTCCCCCGGTACGGCACAGATACGCAGTATTTT CASSFPRYGTDTQYF
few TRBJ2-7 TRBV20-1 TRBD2 TGCAGTGCTAGGGACGCAATGGGACTAGCGGGAGAAGGGTTCTACGAGCAGTACTTC CSARDAMGLAGEGFYEQYF
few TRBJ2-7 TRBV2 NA TGTGCCAGCAGTGAAGCGGGGGCTGGCGAGCAGTACTTC CASSEAGAGEQYF
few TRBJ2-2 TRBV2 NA TGTGCCAGCACCCGGGGGCTGAACACCGGGGAGCTGTTTTTT CASTRGLNTGELFF
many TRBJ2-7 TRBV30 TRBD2 TGTGCCTGGAGCCCTGGGACTAGCGGGAGAGGCGAGCAGTACTTC CAWSPGTSGRGEQYF
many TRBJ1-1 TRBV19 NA TGTGCCAGTAGTCCGCGGATGAACACTGAAGCTTTCTTT CASSPRMNTEAFF
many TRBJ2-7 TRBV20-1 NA TGCAGGGCTGACAGGTCTTTGGACGAGCAGTACTTC CRADRSLDEQYF
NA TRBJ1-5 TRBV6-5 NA TGTGCCAGCAGTTACTCGAGGGGCGGGGGACTTGGTCAGCCCCAGCATTTT CASSYSRGGGLGQPQHF
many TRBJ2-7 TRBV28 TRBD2 TGTGCCAGCAGCGTCCCGGGGGGTCACTTAGTGCAGTACTTC CASSVPGGHLVQYF
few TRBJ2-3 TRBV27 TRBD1 TGTGCCAGTGGACAGGTTGGAACAGATACGCAGTATTTT CASGQVGTDTQYF
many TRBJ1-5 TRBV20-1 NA TGCAGTGCTAGAGATGCGGCAGGCAATCAGCCCCAGCATTTT CSARDAAGNQPQHF
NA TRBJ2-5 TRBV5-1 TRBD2 TGCGCCAGCAGCCCCGGGACTAGCGGGATGGAGACCCAGTACTTC CASSPGTSGMETQYF
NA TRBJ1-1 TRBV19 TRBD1 TGTGCCAGTAGTGACCGGACAGGGGCTGCGGGCACTGAAGCTTTCTTT CASSDRTGAAGTEAFF
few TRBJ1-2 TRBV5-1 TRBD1 TGCGCCAGCAGCCCGTCCCGGGACAGGGCGGAGGGCTATGGCTACACCTTC CASSPSRDRAEGYGYTF
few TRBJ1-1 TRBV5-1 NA TGCGCCAGCAGCAAATGGGCCGGGATAGACACTGAAGCTTTCTTT CASSKWAGIDTEAFF
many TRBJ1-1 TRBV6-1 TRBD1 TGTGCCAGCAGGGGACAGGGGTTGAACACTGAAGCTTTCTTT CASRGQGLNTEAFF
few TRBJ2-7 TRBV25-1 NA TGTGCCAGCAGTATAGGGAGAGGGAACGAGCAGTACTTC CASSIGRGNEQYF
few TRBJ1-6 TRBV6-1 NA TGTGCCAGCAGTAGGGTAGGCGGGGAGAATTCACCCCTCCACTTT CASSRVGGENSPLHF
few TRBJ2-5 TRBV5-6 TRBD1 TGTGCCAGCAGCCGTGGGACAGGGCAAGAGACCCAGTACTTC CASSRGTGQETQYF
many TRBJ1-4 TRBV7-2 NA TGTGCCAGCAGCTTGAACCCACTCGCAACTAATGAAAAACTGTTTTTT CASSLNPLATNEKLFF
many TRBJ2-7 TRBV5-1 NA TGCGCCAGCAGCTACAGGGGAGGCGGTTACGAGCAGTACTTC CASSYRGGGYEQYF
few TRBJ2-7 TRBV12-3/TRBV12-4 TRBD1 TGTGCCAGCAGACAGGGGGCAACCTACGAGCAGTACTTC CASRQGATYEQYF